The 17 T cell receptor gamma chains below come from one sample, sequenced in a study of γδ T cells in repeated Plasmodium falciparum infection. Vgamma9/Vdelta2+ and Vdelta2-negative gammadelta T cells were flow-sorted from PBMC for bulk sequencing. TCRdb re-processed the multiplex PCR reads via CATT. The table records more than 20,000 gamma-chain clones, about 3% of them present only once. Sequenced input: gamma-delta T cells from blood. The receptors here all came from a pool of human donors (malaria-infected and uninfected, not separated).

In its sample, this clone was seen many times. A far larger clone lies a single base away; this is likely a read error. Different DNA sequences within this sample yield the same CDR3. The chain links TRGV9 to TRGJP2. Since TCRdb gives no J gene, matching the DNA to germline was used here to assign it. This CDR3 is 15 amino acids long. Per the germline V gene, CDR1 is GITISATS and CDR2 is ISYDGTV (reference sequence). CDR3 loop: CALWEGSSSDWIKTF. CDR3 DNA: TGCGCCTTGTGGGAGGGATCTAGTAGTGATTGGATCAAGACGTTT.

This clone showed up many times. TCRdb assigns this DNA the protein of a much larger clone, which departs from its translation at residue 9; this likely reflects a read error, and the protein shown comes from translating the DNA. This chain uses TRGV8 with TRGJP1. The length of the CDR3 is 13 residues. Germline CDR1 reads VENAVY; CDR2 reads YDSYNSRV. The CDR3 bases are TGTGCCACCTGGGATACCACTGGTCGGTTCAAGATATTT. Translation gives CATWDTTGRFKIF.

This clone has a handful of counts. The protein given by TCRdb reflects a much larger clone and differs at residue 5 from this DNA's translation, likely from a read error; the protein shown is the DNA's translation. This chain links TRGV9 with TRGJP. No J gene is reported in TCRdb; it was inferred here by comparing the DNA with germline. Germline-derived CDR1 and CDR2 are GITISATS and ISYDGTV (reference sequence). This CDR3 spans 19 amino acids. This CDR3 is CALWGVRKEQELGKKIKVF. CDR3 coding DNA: TGTGCCTTGTGGGGGGTGCGTAAGGAACAAGAGTTGGGCAAAAAAATCAAGGTATTT.

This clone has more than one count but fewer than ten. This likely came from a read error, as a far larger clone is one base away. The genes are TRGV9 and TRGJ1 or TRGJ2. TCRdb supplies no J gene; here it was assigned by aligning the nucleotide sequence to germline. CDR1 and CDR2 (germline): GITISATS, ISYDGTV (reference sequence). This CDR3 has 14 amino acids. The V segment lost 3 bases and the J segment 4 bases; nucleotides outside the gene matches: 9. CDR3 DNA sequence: TGTGCCTTGTGGGAGTCCCCCCGGTATTATAAGAAACTCTTT. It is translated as CALWESPRYYKKLF.

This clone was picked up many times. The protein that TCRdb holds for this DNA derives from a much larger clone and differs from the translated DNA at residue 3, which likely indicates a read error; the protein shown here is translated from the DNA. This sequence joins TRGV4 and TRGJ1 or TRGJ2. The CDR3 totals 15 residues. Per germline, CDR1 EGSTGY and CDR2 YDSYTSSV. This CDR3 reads CAAWDGPLNYYKKLF. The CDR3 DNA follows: TGTGCCGCCTGGGATGGGCCTTTGAATTATTATAAGAAACTCTTT.

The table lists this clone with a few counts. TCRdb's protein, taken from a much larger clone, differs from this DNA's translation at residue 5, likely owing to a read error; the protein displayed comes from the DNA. CDR3 sequence (DNA): TGTGCCTTGTGGGCGGCAGGTCTTGGGTTGGGCAAAAAAATCAAGGTATTT. It yields the protein CALWAAGLGLGKKIKVF. The chain is built from TRGV9 and TRGJP. The J gene comes from matching the DNA to germline here; TCRdb lacks it. CDR3 length equals 17 residues. Germline values: CDR1 GITISATS, CDR2 ISYDGTV (reference sequence). The V and J ends lost 5 bases and 9 bases, in that order; junction bases with no gene match: 13.

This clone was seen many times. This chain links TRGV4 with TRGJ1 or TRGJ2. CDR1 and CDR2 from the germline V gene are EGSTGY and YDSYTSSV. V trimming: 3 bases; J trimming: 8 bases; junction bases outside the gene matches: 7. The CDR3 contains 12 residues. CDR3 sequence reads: CATWDFLDKKLF. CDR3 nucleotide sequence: TGTGCCACCTGGGATTTTCTTGATAAGAAACTCTTT.

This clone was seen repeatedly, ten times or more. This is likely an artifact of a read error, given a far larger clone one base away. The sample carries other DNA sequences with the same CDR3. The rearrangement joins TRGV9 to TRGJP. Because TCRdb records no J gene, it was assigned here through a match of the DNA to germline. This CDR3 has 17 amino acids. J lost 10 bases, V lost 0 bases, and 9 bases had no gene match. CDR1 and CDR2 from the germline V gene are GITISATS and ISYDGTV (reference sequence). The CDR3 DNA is TGTGCCTTGTGGGAGGTGACTGGTGAATTGGGCAAAAAAATCAAGGTATTT. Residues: CALWEVTGELGKKIKVF.

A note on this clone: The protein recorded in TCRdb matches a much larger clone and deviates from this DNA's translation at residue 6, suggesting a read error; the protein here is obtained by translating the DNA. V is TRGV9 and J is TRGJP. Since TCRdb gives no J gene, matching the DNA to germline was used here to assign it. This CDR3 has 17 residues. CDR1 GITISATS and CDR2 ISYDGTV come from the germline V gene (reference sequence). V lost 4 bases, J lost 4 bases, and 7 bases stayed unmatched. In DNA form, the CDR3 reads TGTGCCTTGTGGGACCAAGATCAAGAGTTGGGCAAAAAAATCAAGGTATTT. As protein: CALWDQDQELGKKIKVF.

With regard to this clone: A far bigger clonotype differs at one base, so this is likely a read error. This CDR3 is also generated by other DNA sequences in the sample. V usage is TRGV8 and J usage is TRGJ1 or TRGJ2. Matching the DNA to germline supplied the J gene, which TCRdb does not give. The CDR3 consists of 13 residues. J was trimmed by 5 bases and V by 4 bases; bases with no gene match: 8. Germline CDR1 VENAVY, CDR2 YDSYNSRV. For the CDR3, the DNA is TGTGCCACCTGGGACAGCCCAAATTATAAGAAACTCTTT. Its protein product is CATWDSPNYKKLF.

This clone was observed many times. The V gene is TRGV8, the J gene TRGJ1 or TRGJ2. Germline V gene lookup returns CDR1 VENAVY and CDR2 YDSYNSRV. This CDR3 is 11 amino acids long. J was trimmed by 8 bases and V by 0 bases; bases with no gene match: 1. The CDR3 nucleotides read TGTGCCACCTGGGATAGGAATAAGAAACTCTTT. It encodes CATWDRNKKLF.

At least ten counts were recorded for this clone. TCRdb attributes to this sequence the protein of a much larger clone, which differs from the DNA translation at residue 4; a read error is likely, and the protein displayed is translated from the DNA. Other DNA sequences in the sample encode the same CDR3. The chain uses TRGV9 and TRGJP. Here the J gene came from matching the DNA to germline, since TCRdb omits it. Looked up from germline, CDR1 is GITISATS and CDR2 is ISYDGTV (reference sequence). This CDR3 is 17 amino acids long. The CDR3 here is CALREVPLELGKKIKVF. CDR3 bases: TGTGCCTTGCGGGAGGTGCCGTTGGAGTTGGGCAAAAAAATCAAGGTATTT.

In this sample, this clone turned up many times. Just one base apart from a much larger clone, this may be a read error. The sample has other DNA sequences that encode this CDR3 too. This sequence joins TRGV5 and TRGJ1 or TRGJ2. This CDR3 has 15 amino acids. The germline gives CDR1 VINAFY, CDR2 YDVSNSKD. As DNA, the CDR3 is TGTGCTACCTGGGACAGGCCGGTTGATTATTATAAGAAACTCTTT. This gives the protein CATWDRPVDYYKKLF.

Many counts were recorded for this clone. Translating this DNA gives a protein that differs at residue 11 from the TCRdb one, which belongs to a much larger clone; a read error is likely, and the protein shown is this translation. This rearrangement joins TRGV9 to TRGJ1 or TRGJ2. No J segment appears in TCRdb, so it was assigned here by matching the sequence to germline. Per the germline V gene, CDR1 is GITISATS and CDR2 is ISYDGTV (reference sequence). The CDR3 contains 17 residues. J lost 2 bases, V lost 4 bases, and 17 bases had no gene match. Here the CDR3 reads CALWDQPNYTDYYKKLF. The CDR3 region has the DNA TGTGCCTTGTGGGACCAGCCGAACTACACAGATTATTATAAGAAACTCTTT.

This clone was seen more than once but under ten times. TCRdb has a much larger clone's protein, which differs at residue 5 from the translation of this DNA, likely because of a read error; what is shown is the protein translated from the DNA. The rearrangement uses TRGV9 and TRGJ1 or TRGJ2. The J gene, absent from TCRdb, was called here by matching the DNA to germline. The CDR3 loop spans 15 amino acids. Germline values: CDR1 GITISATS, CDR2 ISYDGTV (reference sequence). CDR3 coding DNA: TGTGCCTTGTGGAAGGTGCACGAATTTGATTATAAGAAACTCTTT. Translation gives CALWKVHEFDYKKLF.

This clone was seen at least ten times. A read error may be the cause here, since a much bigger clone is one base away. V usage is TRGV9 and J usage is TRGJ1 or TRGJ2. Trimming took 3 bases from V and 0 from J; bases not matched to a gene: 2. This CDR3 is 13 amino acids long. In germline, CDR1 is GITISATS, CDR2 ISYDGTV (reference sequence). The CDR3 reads CALWERNYYKKLF. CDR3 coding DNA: TGTGCCTTGTGGGAGAGGAATTATTATAAGAAACTCTTT.

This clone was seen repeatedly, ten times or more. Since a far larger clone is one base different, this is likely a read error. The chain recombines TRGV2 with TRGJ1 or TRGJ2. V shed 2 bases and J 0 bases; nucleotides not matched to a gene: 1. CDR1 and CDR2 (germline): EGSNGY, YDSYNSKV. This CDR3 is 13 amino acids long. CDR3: CATWDENYYKKLF. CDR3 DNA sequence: TGTGCCACCTGGGACGAGAATTATTATAAGAAACTCTTT.